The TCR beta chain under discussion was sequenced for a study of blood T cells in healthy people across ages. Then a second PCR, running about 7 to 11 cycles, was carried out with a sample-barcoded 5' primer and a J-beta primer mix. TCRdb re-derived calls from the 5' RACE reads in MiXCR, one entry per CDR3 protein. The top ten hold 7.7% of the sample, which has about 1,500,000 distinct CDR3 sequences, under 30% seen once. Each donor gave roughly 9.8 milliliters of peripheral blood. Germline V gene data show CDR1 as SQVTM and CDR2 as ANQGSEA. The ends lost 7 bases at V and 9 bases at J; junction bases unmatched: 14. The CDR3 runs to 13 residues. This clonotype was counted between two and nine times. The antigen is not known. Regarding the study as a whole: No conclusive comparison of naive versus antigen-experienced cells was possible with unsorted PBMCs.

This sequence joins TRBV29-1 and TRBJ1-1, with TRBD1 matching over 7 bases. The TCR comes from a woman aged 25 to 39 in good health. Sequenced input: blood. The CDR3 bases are TGCAGCGCAGGGGGGAAGGTCCCAGATAAAGCTTTCTTT. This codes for CSAGGKVPDKAFF.